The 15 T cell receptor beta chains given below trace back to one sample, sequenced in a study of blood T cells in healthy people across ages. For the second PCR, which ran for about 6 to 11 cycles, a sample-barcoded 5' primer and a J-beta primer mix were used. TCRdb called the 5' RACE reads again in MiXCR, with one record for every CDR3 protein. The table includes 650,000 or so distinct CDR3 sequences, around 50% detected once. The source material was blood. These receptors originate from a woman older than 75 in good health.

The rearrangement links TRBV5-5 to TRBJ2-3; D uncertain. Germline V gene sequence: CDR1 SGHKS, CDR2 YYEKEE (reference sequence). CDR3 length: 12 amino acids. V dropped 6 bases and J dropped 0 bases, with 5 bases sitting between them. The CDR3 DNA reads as TGTGCCAGCATGAGGAGCACAGATACGCAGTATTTT. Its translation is CASMRSTDTQYF.

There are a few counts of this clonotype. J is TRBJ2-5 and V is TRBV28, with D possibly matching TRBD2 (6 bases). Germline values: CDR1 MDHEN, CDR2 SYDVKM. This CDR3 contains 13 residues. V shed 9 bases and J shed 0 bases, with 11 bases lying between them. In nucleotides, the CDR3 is TGTGCCAGTAACGCGGGGAACCAAGAGACCCAGTACTTC. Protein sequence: CASNAGNQETQYF.

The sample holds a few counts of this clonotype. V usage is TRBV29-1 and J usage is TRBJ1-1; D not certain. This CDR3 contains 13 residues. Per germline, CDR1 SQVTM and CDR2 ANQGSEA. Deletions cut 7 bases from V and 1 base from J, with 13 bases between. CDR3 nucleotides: TGCAGCGCCGGGAATCAACCGAACACTGAAGCTTTCTTT. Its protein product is CSAGNQPNTEAFF.

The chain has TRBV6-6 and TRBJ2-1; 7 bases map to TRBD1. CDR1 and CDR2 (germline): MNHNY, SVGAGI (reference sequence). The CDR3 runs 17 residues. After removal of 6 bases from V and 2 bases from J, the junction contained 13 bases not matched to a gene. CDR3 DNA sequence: TGTGCCAGCAGAGATAAAGGGGGCGGGTGGCCCTACAATGAGCAGTTCTTC. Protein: CASRDKGGGWPYNEQFF.

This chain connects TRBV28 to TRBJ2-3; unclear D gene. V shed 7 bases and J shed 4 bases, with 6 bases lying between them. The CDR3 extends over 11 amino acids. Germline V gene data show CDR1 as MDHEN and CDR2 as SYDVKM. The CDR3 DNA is TGTGCCAGCACCCTTGCAGATACGCAGTATTTT. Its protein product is CASTLADTQYF.

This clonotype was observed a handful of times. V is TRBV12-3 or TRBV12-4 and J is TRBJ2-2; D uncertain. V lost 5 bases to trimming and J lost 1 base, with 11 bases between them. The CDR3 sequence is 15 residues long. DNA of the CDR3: TGTGCCAGCAGTCTGGCGGCCAGGAACACCGGGGAGCTGTTTTTT. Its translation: CASSLAARNTGELFF.

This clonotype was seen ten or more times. The DNA of the CDR3 is TGTGCCAGCAGTTCCGCCGGGACAGGGGAATTGGAGCAGTACTTC. It specifies CASSSAGTGELEQYF. J is TRBJ2-7 and V is TRBV6-5; TRBD1 agrees at 10 bases. V shed 4 bases and J 7 bases; nucleotides not matched to a gene: 10. CDR1 MNHEY and CDR2 SVGAGI come from the germline V gene. The CDR3 runs 15 residues.

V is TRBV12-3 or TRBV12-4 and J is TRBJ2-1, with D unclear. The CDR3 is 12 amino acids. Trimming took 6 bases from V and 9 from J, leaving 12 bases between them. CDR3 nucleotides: TGTGCCAGCAGCCGTGGGGTCACTGAGCAGTTCTTC. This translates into CASSRGVTEQFF.

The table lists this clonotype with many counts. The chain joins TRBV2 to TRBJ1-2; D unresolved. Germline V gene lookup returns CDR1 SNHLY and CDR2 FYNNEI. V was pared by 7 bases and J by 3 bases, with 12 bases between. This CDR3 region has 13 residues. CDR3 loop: CASTLEVDYGYTF. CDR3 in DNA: TGTGCCAGCACCCTGGAGGTGGACTATGGCTACACCTTC.

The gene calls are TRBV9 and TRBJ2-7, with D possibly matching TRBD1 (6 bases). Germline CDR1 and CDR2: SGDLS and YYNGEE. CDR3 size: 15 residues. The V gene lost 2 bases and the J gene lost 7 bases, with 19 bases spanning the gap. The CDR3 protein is CASSVSGDTYNEQYF. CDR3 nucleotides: TGTGCCAGCAGCGTGTCAGGGGATACTTACAATGAGCAGTACTTC.

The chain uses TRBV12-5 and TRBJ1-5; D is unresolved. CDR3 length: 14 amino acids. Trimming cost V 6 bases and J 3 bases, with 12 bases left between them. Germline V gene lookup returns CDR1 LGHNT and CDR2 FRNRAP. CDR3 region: CASGIPLPNQPQHF. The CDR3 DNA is TGTGCTAGTGGGATACCACTCCCCAATCAGCCCCAGCATTTT.

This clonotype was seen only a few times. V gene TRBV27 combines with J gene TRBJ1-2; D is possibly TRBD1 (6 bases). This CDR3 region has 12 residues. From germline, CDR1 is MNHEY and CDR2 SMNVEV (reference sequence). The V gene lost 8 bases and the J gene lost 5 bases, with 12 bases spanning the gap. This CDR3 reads CASARQGYGYTF. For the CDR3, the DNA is TGTGCCAGCGCGCGGCAGGGGTATGGCTACACCTTC.

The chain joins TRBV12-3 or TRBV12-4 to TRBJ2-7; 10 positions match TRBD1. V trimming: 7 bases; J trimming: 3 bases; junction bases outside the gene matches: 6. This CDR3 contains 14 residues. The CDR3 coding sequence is TGTGCCAGCACTAAGGACAGGGGGTTCTACGAGCAGTACTTC. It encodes CASTKDRGFYEQYF.

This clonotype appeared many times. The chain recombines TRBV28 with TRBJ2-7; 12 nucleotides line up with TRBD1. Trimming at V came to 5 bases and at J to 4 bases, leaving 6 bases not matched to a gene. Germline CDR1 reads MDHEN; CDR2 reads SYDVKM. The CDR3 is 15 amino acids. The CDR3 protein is CASSLPGQGAYEQYF. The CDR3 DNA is TGTGCCAGCAGTCTACCGGGACAGGGGGCGTACGAGCAGTACTTC.

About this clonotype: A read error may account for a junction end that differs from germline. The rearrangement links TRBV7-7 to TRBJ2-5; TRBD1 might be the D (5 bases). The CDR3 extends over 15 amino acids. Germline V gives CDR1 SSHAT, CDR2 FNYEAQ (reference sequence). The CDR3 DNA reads TGTGCTAGCAGCCGAGCAGGCCAGGGTGGGGAGACCCAGTACTTC. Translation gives CASSRAGQGGETQYF.